A single sample is the source of the 4 T cell receptor beta chains below, sequenced in a study of CD8 T cells in ankylosing spondylitis (dated by TCRdb to the late 2010s). Libraries came from 5' RACE. Sequencer: Illumina HiSeq 2500. TCRdb passed the public sequencing reads through fastp at Q25 and MiXCR, retaining productive beta sequences. Every CDR3 protein is listed once, alongside the most common genes and DNA of its rows. The table for this sample lists tens of thousands of distinct CDR3 sequences; roughly 2.6% of them were counted only once. Approximately 4.2% of the sample comes from the top ten. The sequencing input was blood, either unsorted or a sorted T cell fraction (not recorded which). Receptors originate from a male donor with ankylosing spondylitis or in good health (not recorded which).

This clonotype was recorded many times. V is TRBV9 and J is TRBJ2-7; 8 positions match TRBD2. The ends lost 2 bases at V and 4 bases at J; junction bases unmatched: 8. The CDR3 consists of 15 residues. Germline lookup yields CDR1 SGDLS and CDR2 YYNGEE. The CDR3 sequence is CASSVSGTRGYEQYF. CDR3 nucleotides: TGTGCCAGCAGCGTTTCCGGGACTAGAGGGTACGAGCAGTACTTC.

This clonotype has a count of ten or more. The genes are TRBV9 and TRBJ1-6; D is ambiguous. Germline values: CDR1 SGDLS, CDR2 YYNGEE. The CDR3 is 12 residues long. The V end was cut by 7 bases, the J end by 10 bases, with 12 bases between. The CDR3 nucleotides read TGTGCCAGCGGAAGTTTAGACTCACCCCTCCACTTT. This sequence encodes CASGSLDSPLHF.

This clonotype was picked up many times. The chain combines TRBV9 with TRBJ2-1; no reliable D call. Trimming shortened V by 3 bases and J by 6 bases, and 13 bases separated the two germline ends. This CDR3 region has 14 residues. CDR1 and CDR2 from the germline V gene are SGDLS and YYNGEE. CDR3 DNA sequence: TGTGCCAGCAGCGAGCCCCTAGGGTCCAATGAGCAGTTCTTC. Protein: CASSEPLGSNEQFF.

This clonotype was observed at least ten times. The chain joins TRBV9 to TRBJ1-1; D is undetermined. The CDR3 sequence is 13 residues long. Germline V lookup: CDR1 SGDLS, CDR2 YYNGEE. Trimming pared 2 bases from V and 4 bases from J, leaving 9 bases between. The CDR3 bases are TGTGCCAGCAGCGTTTCCGACGTCACTGAAGCTTTCTTT. Translated: CASSVSDVTEAFF.